The clone carrying this T cell receptor beta chain is a singleton in its sample. The sample originates from a study of control samples from healthy donors and cancer patients. TCRdb's copy holds only in-frame clones and misses some; the assay was immunoSEQ multiplex PCR. The sample has approximately 140,000 clones, roughly nine tenths seen once; the top ten hold less than 8.5%. Germline lookup yields CDR1 LNHDA and CDR2 SQIVND (reference sequence). The CDR3 totals 15 residues. V was cut by 4 bases and J by 4 bases, with 16 bases left in between. The gene calls are TRBV19 and TRBJ2-5; weak D call: TRBD2 (6 bases). The TCR was taken from a man between 18 and 29 years old in good health. Specimen: blood. The CDR3 DNA sequence: TGTGCCAGTAGTACACCCTCGGGAGAATCAGAGACCCAGTACTTC. Amino acids: CASSTPSGESETQYF.